This is a list of T cell receptor beta chains from one sample in a study of T cell responses to AZD1222 COVID-19 vaccine. The method was immunoSEQ multiplex PCR; TCRdb's version includes in-frame clones alone and lacks a portion of them. The sample includes 110,000 to 150,000 clones, about 93% seen only once; the top ten take approximately 9%. The specimen was peripheral blood, collected on day 0 of AZD1222 vaccination. Receptors were obtained from an adult in good health. CDR3s include the opening cysteine and the closing phenylalanine or tryptophan. Each record gives: V gene, J gene, D gene, clone size, CDR3 DNA, CDR3 protein. The D gene is left open where the match is weak. Clone size is shown for a subset of rows, as once, few, many or a class of expanded clone.

TRBV14	TRBJ1-1	NA	NA	TGTGCCAGCAGCCAAGAACGGCTCCCGGTTGGAGCTTTCTTT	CASSQERLPVGAFF
TRBV5-4	TRBJ2-3	NA	NA	TGTGCCAGCAGCTTGGGGACACCAATCACAGATACGCAGTATTTT	CASSLGTPITDTQYF
TRBV9	TRBJ1-1	NA	NA	TGTGCCAGCAGCGTAGGCATGAACACTGAAGCTTTCTTT	CASSVGMNTEAFF
TRBV5-1	TRBJ2-4	NA	NA	TGCGCCAGCAGCTTGGATTCAGGACGAGCCAAAAACATTCAGTACTTC	CASSLDSGRAKNIQYF
TRBV27	TRBJ1-6	NA	NA	TGTGCCAGCAGTTATGGGGCTTATGGGGTCACCTCACCCCTCCACTTT	CASSYGAYGVTSPLHF
TRBV6-5	TRBJ1-2	NA	NA	TGTGCCAGCAGTTACTCGACGAGGGACTACTATGGCTACACCTTC	CASSYSTRDYYGYTF
TRBV27	TRBJ1-1	NA	few	TGTGCCAGCTTCTTACAGGGCGGTGAAACTGAAGCTTTCTTT	CASFLQGGETEAFF
TRBV13	TRBJ2-7	TRBD1	NA	TGTGCCAGCAGCTCCCGGGACAGGGGCTTCGACGAGCAGTACTTC	CASSSRDRGFDEQYF
TRBV5-1	TRBJ2-5	NA	few	TGCGCCAGCAGCTTGGGCATCCAAGAGACCCAGTACTTC	CASSLGIQETQYF
TRBV6-6	TRBJ1-3	NA	NA	TGTGCCAGCAGGACAGAAAACTCTGGAAACACCATATATTTT	CASRTENSGNTIYF
TRBV2	TRBJ2-2	TRBD2	NA	TGTGCCAGCTTGGTCCATAGTCGGGGGGGCACCGGGGAGCTGTTTTTT	CASLVHSRGGTGELFF
TRBV29-1	TRBJ2-2	TRBD1	NA	TGCAGCGTTGAAGCCCCGACAGGGTCCGGGGAGCTGTTTTTT	CSVEAPTGSGELFF
TRBV11-3	TRBJ2-5	NA	NA	TGTGCCAGCAGCTTAGCCCAGGGGTTGGAGACCCAGTACTTC	CASSLAQGLETQYF
TRBV7-6	TRBJ2-3	TRBD2	NA	TGTGCCAGCAGCTACGACTTAGCGGGGGGCCGGGATACGCAGTATTTT	CASSYDLAGGRDTQYF
TRBV18	TRBJ2-1	NA	NA	TGTGCCAGCTCACCACCTGCGGGAACTTATAGAAATGAGCAGTTCTTC	CASSPPAGTYRNEQFF
TRBV11-1	TRBJ1-3	NA	once	TGTGCCAGCTCCGACCGCCGATCTGGAAACACCATATATTTT	CASSDRRSGNTIYF
TRBV4-2	TRBJ1-4	NA	NA	TGTGCCAGCAGCCACCCCGGGAGGGGTGCAACTAATGAAAAACTGTTTTTT	CASSHPGRGATNEKLFF
TRBV23-1	TRBJ1-1	TRBD1	NA	TGCGCCAGCAGTCAATCGTTGACCGGGACAGGGGCTGGTAACACTGAAGCTTTCTTT	CASSQSLTGTGAGNTEAFF
TRBV5-6	TRBJ1-1	NA	NA	TGTGCCAGCACCCGGGTGTTATCGGGAGGAGACACTGAAGCTTTCTTT	CASTRVLSGGDTEAFF
TRBV30	TRBJ2-2	NA	NA	TGTGCCTGGAGTGAAGGAATCGGGGAGCTGTTTTTT	CAWSEGIGELFF
TRBV3-1/TRBV3-2	TRBJ1-4	NA	NA	TGTGCCAGCAGCCAAGTCTCCACGGCCCTCTTTGGTGGTGAAAAACTGTTTTTT	CASSQVSTALFGGEKLFF
TRBV30	TRBJ1-6	TRBD1	once	TGTGCCTGGAGTCCCCGGACAGGATTGAATTCACCCCTCCACTTT	CAWSPRTGLNSPLHF
TRBV19	TRBJ1-2	TRBD1	NA	TGTGCCACCGCTCAGGCCGGGACAGGGTTATTCTATGGCTACACCTTC	CATAQAGTGLFYGYTF
TRBV5-1	TRBJ2-5	NA	NA	TGCGCCAGCAGCTTGGCTGGGCGAGAGACCCAGTACTTC	CASSLAGRETQYF
TRBV2	TRBJ2-1	NA	NA	TGTGCCAGCGGTGGACAAAGAGTTGGTGAGCAGTTCTTC	CASGGQRVGEQFF
TRBV19	TRBJ1-1	TRBD1	NA	TGTGCCAGTAGTAACGGGACAGTGAACACTGAAGCTTTCTTT	CASSNGTVNTEAFF
TRBV11-3	TRBJ1-2	TRBD1	NA	TGTGCCAGCAGCTTGTCTACAGGGGGTTTCTATGGCTACACCTTC	CASSLSTGGFYGYTF
TRBV24-1	TRBJ1-5	NA	NA	TGTGCCACCGCGCCAGTCTATAGCAATCAGCCCCAGCATTTT	CATAPVYSNQPQHF
TRBV6-6	TRBJ2-1	NA	once	TGTGCCAGCAGACCCCCTGGCAGGGACTACAATGAGCAGTTCTTC	CASRPPGRDYNEQFF
TRBV6-5	TRBJ1-2	TRBD1	once	TGTGCCAGCAGTTCTCCGGGACAGAAGTATGGCTACACCTTC	CASSSPGQKYGYTF
TRBV7-9	TRBJ1-5	NA	NA	TGTGCCAGCAGCTTAGTAGAGGTGTTGGGCGTGGGCAATCAGCCCCAGCATTTT	CASSLVEVLGVGNQPQHF
TRBV30	TRBJ2-3	TRBD2	NA	TGTGCCTGGAGTATGGGCGGGGGGGCCGATACGCAGTATTTT	CAWSMGGGADTQYF
TRBV5-8	TRBJ1-2	NA	NA	TGTGCCAGCAGCTTGGTTCCAGGGAACTATGGCTACACCTTC	CASSLVPGNYGYTF
TRBV28	TRBJ1-1	TRBD1	once	TGTGCCAGCAGTTTCTGGACAGGGGGGGTGAACACTGAAGCTTTCTTT	CASSFWTGGVNTEAFF
TRBV19	TRBJ1-5	TRBD1	NA	TGTGCCAGTAGTATCACAGGGGACTACCGACAGCCCCAGCATTTT	CASSITGDYRQPQHF
TRBV5-6	TRBJ2-7	TRBD1	NA	TGTGCCAGCAGCTACAGGGGGTCCTACGAGCAGTACTTC	CASSYRGSYEQYF
TRBV11-2	TRBJ2-1	TRBD2	NA	TGTGCCAGCAGCCAAGCGGGGGCCGTCTACAATGAGCAGTTCTTC	CASSQAGAVYNEQFF
TRBV19	TRBJ1-5	TRBD1	NA	TGTGCAAGCGGACAGGTCAATCAGCCCCAGCATTTT	CASGQVNQPQHF